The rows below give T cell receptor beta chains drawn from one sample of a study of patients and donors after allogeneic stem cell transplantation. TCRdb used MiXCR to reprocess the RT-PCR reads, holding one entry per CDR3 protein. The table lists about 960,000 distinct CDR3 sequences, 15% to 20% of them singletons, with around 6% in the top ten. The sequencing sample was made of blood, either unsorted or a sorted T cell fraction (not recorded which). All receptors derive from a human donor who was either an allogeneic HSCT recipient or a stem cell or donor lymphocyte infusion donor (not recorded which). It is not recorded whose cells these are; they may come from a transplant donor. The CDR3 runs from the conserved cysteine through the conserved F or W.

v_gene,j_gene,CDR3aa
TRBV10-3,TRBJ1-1,CAISGDGNTEAFF
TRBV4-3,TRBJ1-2,CASSQGQGSANYGYTF
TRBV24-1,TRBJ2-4,CATSETGTHWGQNIQYF
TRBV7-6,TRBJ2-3,CASSPETGVWGSDTQYF
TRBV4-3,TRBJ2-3,CASSQVDRDTDTQYF
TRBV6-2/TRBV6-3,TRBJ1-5,CASSRTEDLPQHF
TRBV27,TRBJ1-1,CASSLSRAHLGAFF
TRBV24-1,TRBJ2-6,CATSDSQGAGRGGANVLTF
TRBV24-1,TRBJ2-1,CATSDGTGTPYNEQFF
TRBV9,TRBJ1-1,CASSVGTGGMNTEAFF
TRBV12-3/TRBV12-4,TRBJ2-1,CASSGDRGRNEQFF
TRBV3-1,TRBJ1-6,CASSQGLNSPLHF
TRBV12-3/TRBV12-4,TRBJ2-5,CASSLVSLWGPQETQYF
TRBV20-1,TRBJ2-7,CSARVPGLAGKSEQYF
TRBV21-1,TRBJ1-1,CAPSGREAFF
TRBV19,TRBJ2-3,CASSSGTSGKDTQYF
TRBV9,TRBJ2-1,CASSRTGLNEQFF
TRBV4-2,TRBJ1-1,CASSRALYTEAFF
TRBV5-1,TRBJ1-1,CASSIREMNTEAFF
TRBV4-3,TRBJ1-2,CASSQDNVGVFYGYTF
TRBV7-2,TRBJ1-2,CASSLDQTAYSYTF
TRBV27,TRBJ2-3,CASRLAGGFFTDTQYF
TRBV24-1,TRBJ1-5,CATKGQGRGQPQHF
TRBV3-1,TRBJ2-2,CASSHRDNTGELFF
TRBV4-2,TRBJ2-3,CASSQERADTQYF
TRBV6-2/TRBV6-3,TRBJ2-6,CASIYSRDRANSGANVLTF
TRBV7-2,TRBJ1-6,CASSPTSVSYNSPLHF
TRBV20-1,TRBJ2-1,CSARDRDSPLSYNEQFF
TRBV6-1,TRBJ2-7,CASSKPGRGTYEQYF
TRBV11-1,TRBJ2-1,CASSQSGRASSSYNEQFF
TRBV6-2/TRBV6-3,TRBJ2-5,CASSYSALAGTSGTQYF
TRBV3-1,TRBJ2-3,CASSQVGGSHLTDTQYF
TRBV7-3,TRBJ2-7,CASSFSAGTYEQYF
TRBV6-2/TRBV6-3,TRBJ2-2,CASVSQRPTGELFF
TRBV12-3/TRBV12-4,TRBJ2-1,CASRSGTDNEQFF
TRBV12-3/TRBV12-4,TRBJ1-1,CASSFKGSEAFF
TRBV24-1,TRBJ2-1,CATSEGEGRYNEQFF
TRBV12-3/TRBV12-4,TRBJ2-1,CASSFGTAFNEQFF
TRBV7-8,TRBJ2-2,CASTVMGLAKNTGELFF
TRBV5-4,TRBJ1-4,CASRHGGSNEKLFF
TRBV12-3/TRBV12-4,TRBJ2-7,CASSSKGLAGGSYEQYF
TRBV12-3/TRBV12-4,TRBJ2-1,CASSPRTSGGGYEQFF
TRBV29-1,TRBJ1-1,CSGGTEAFF
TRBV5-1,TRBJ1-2,CASSAGQDLYGYTF
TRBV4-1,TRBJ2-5,CASSRLLAGGRQETQYF
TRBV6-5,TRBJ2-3,CASSSLRGRSDTQYF
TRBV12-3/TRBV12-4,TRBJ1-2,CASSLDRTGGLGYTF
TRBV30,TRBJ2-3,CAWGEGDRDTDTQYF
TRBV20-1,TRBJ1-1,CSARIGAFF
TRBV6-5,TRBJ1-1,CASSFKTGHTEAFF
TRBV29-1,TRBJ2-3,CSVPTRTELYF
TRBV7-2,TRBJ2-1,CASSLGFSVRNEQFF
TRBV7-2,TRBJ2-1,CASGGGSYNEQFF
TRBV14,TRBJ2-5,CASSPGWGGRTETQYF
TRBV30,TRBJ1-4,CAWEGGRRNEKLFF
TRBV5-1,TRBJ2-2,CASMGSNTGELFF
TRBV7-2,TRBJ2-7,CASSLNQLDEQYF
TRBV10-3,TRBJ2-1,CAISEKWTGRWEQFF
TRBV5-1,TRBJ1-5,CASSLVPGVDNQPQHF